Sequencing of this T cell receptor (beta chain) was carried out in a study of blood T cell repertoires in COVID-19. About the study: Acute-phase and convalescent COVID-19 samples originated in the United States, Italy and Spain.

Sequencing used immunoSEQ multiplex PCR; TCRdb keeps in-frame clones, though not all of them. The repertoire holds tens of thousands of clones, about 73% seen once, with 15% to 20% in the top ten. V lost 2 bases to trimming and J lost 6 bases; unmatched junction nucleotides: 8. CDR1 SGHTA and CDR2 FQGNSA come from the germline V gene. The CDR3 is 16 residues long. Material: peripheral blood. V and J are TRBV7-2 and TRBJ2-2; TRBD2 agrees at 8 bases. This TCR came from a human donor in a cohort sampled during active or convalescent COVID-19. The CDR3 reads CASSLSGGGTPGELFF. CDR3 coding DNA: TGTGCCAGCAGCTTATCGGGGGGGGGTACCCCCGGGGAGCTGTTTTTT. Full variable domain (missing parts from reference TRBV7-2 and TRBJ2-2): GAGVSQSPSNKVTEKGKDVELRCDPISGHTALYWYRQSLGQGLEFLIYFQGNSAPDKSGLPSDRFSAERTGGSVSTLTIQRTQQEDSAVYLCASSLSGGGTPGELFFGEGSRLTVL.